One and the same sample provided the 21 T cell receptor beta chains below, sequenced in a study of T cell repertoires in cytomegalovirus infection. From the reads, TCRdb called clonotypes with MiXCR, one entry per CDR3 protein. This table holds 110,000 or so distinct CDR3 sequences, around 30% found once. The antigens for these receptors are not known. The sample was CD8+ T cells from cultured PBMCs, taken from culture after CMV antigen stimulation. The receptors were sampled from a human donor in good health (CMV status not recorded). Some clones in this sample may be carry-over from other donors' samples.

This chain joins TRBV7-9 and TRBJ1-2; no clear D gene. The V gene lost 5 bases and the J gene lost 8 bases, with 18 bases spanning the gap. CDR3 length equals 14 residues. Per germline, CDR1 SEHNR and CDR2 FQNEAQ (reference sequence). CDR3 sequence (DNA): TGTGCCAGCAGCCAAGCACGGGCCCTAGGGGGCTACACCTTC. This encodes CASSQARALGGYTF.

The rearrangement links TRBV7-9 to TRBJ1-1, with D unresolved. Trimming stripped 5 bases from V and 0 bases from J, with 7 bases between. There are 13 residues in the CDR3. The germline V gene encodes CDR1 SEHNR and CDR2 FQNEAQ (reference sequence). CDR3 nucleotide sequence: TGTGCCAGCAGCCGGACGTTGAACACTGAAGCTTTCTTT. Its translation is CASSRTLNTEAFF.

This clonotype was observed at least ten times. The chain links TRBV13 to TRBJ1-1; 7 nucleotides line up with TRBD1. This CDR3 region has 14 residues. CDR1 is PRHDT, CDR2 FYEKMQ, per germline (reference sequence). Unmatched junction bases numbered 6, after V lost 3 bases and J lost 5 bases. CDR3 in DNA: TGTGCCAGCAGCTTTGACAGGGTGTCAACTGAAGCTTTCTTT. It encodes CASSFDRVSTEAFF.

V usage is TRBV6-5 and J usage is TRBJ1-6; D gene ambiguous. Trimming took 2 bases from V and 9 from J, leaving 8 bases between them. This CDR3 comprises 13 residues. Per germline, CDR1 MNHEY and CDR2 SVGAGI. The CDR3 loop reads CASSYLSGSPLHF. The CDR3 DNA sequence: TGTGCCAGCAGTTACCTTTCAGGTTCACCCCTCCACTTT.

V is TRBV7-2 and J is TRBJ1-1; possibly TRBD1 for D (5 bases). Germline CDR1 reads SGHTA; CDR2 reads FQGNSA. V was trimmed by 0 bases and J by 4 bases, leaving 6 bases between them. The CDR3 has 13 amino acids. The CDR3 DNA sequence: TGTGCCAGCAGCTTAGCGGGGCTCACTGAAGCTTTCTTT. Translated: CASSLAGLTEAFF.

This clonotype was detected only once. This chain joins TRBV4-1 and TRBJ1-5, with 8 nucleotides matching TRBD1. The CDR3 is 16 residues long. With V trimmed by 2 bases and J by 6 bases, 9 bases remained unmatched. Germline V gene sequence: CDR1 MGHRA, CDR2 YSYEKL. The CDR3 sequence is CASSQQGAGSCQPQHF. CDR3 coding DNA: TGCGCCAGCAGCCAACAGGGGGCGGGCTCTTGTCAGCCCCAGCATTTT.

The genes are TRBV12-3 or TRBV12-4 and TRBJ1-2, with D uncertain. The CDR3 consists of 15 residues. Trimming took off 5 bases at V and 4 bases at J, with 17 bases between the two ends. This CDR3 reads CASSRTGTWGYGYTF. CDR3 in DNA: TGTGCCAGCAGTCGGACGGGAACTTGGGGCTATGGCTACACCTTC.

This chain joins TRBV20-1 and TRBJ2-7, with 9 bases lining up with TRBD1. The length of the CDR3 is 15 residues. After removal of 6 bases from V and 0 bases from J, the junction contained 9 bases not matched to a gene. Germline CDR1 and CDR2: DFQATT and SNEGSKA (reference sequence). The CDR3 protein is CSAYPRDRDSYEQYF. CDR3 sequence (DNA): TGCAGTGCGTATCCCCGGGACAGGGACTCCTACGAGCAGTACTTC.

The genes are TRBV9 and TRBJ1-4, with a weak D call TRBD1 (6 bases). V was shortened by 0 bases and J by 8 bases, with 17 bases between the two germline ends. From germline, CDR1 is SGDLS and CDR2 YYNGEE. The CDR3 consists of 16 residues. The CDR3 is CASSVAPSGVQEKLFF. The CDR3 bases are TGTGCCAGCAGCGTAGCACCCTCAGGGGTTCAGGAAAAACTGTTTTTT.

The chain uses TRBV20-1 and TRBJ1-4; a weak D match, TRBD1 (5 bases). This CDR3 spans 13 amino acids. Germline CDR1 is DFQATT and CDR2 is SNEGSKA (reference sequence). Deletions cut 0 bases from V and 7 bases from J, with 9 bases between. CDR3 sequence: CSAREEGPEKLFF. In DNA form, the CDR3 reads TGCAGTGCTAGAGAGGAGGGACCTGAAAAACTGTTTTTT.

The chain combines TRBV27 with TRBJ1-6; TRBD1 aligns across 7 bases. The germline gives CDR1 MNHEY, CDR2 SMNVEV (reference sequence). CDR3 length: 14 amino acids. The J segment lost 9 bases and the V segment lost 4 bases, leaving 6 bases of the junction unmatched. This CDR3 reads CASSSGTARSPLHF. CDR3 nucleotide sequence: TGTGCCAGCAGTTCCGGGACAGCCCGTTCACCCCTCCACTTT.

This chain links TRBV7-6 with TRBJ1-2; the D gene is possibly TRBD1 (6 bases). CDR1 and CDR2 (germline): SGHVS, FNYEAQ. Between the trimmed V and J ends, which lost 5 bases and 3 bases, there was a span of 10 bases. The CDR3 sequence is 13 residues long. DNA for the CDR3: TGTGCCAGCAGCCAGGCAGGGGACTATGGCTACACCTTC. It yields the protein CASSQAGDYGYTF.

V and J are TRBV7-7 and TRBJ1-6; maybe TRBD1 (6 bases). The germline V gene has CDR1 SSHAT and CDR2 FNYEAQ (reference sequence). This CDR3 spans 19 amino acids. The CDR3 coding sequence is TGTGCTAGCTCCCCACAGGGCTTGTATACGAGCTCCTATAATTCACCCCTCCACTTT. Protein product: CASSPQGLYTSSYNSPLHF.

This clonotype has a count of ten or more. The genes are TRBV7-8 and TRBJ2-1; TRBD2 matches 7 bases. The CDR3 has 12 residues. Germline values: CDR1 SGHVS, CDR2 FQNEAQ. The J segment lost 14 bases and the V segment lost 3 bases, leaving 7 bases of the junction unmatched. CDR3 sequence reads: CASSFYGGGEFF. The CDR3 nucleotides are TGTGCCAGCAGCTTCTATGGGGGGGGTGAGTTCTTC.

The chain couples TRBV6-1 to TRBJ2-3, with TRBD2 matching over 11 bases. V lost 6 bases and J lost 4; bases outside the gene matches: 6. This CDR3 contains 15 residues. Germline V gene lookup returns CDR1 MNHNS and CDR2 SASEGT. The CDR3 nucleotides read TGTGCCAGCAGGAATCTAGCGGGGGGAGCAGATACGCAGTATTTT. Translation gives CASRNLAGGADTQYF.

This chain links TRBV4-2 with TRBJ1-1; D is unresolved. V was cut by 1 base and J by 7 bases, with 10 bases left in between. CDR1 is LGHNA and CDR2 is YNFKEQ in the germline V gene. This CDR3 is 13 amino acids long. The CDR3 coding sequence is TGTGCCAGCAGCCAAGTTGACGGGCGTGAAGCTTTCTTT. This encodes CASSQVDGREAFF.

The genes are TRBV27 and TRBJ2-7; no reliable D call. Germline CDR1 MNHEY, CDR2 SMNVEV (reference sequence). The CDR3 totals 11 residues. V was trimmed by 6 bases and J by 5 bases, leaving 8 bases between them. DNA of the CDR3: TGTGCCAGCAGCCGAGGAGACGAGCAGTACTTC. Its protein is CASSRGDEQYF.

This sequence joins TRBV12-3 or TRBV12-4 and TRBJ2-3; 10 bases align to TRBD2. The V segment lost 4 bases and the J segment 2 bases; nucleotides outside the gene matches: 6. This CDR3 region has 16 residues. The CDR3 loop is CASSSGLAATTDTQYF. DNA for the CDR3: TGTGCCAGCAGTTCCGGACTAGCGGCAACCACAGATACGCAGTATTTT.

The chain combines TRBV6-1 with TRBJ1-5, with 10 bases matching TRBD1. Germline V gene lookup returns CDR1 MNHNS and CDR2 SASEGT. V gave up 2 bases and J gave up 5 bases; unmatched junction bases: 12. The CDR3 has 18 residues. CDR3 region: CASSEPSPRDRGDQPQHF. The DNA for the CDR3 is TGTGCCAGCAGTGAACCTAGCCCCCGGGACAGGGGTGATCAGCCCCAGCATTTT.

This rearrangement joins TRBV7-6 to TRBJ1-2, with D tentatively TRBD1 (5 bases). Germline-derived CDR1 and CDR2 are SGHVS and FNYEAQ. V was clipped by 1 base and J by 0 bases, with 12 bases between them. The CDR3 is made up of 16 amino acids. This CDR3 reads CASSLGTPESNYGYTF. The CDR3 DNA is TGTGCCAGCAGCTTAGGGACACCCGAATCTAACTATGGCTACACCTTC.

The chain couples TRBV7-6 to TRBJ1-2; 8 nucleotides match TRBD1. CDR3 length: 16 amino acids. Looked up from germline, CDR1 is SGHVS and CDR2 is FNYEAQ. J gave up 6 bases and V 0 bases, and 9 bases lay outside the gene matches. CDR3 bases: TGTGCCAGCAGCTTAGCCAGGGACAGGCTGCGGAATGGCTACACCTTC. It is translated as CASSLARDRLRNGYTF.